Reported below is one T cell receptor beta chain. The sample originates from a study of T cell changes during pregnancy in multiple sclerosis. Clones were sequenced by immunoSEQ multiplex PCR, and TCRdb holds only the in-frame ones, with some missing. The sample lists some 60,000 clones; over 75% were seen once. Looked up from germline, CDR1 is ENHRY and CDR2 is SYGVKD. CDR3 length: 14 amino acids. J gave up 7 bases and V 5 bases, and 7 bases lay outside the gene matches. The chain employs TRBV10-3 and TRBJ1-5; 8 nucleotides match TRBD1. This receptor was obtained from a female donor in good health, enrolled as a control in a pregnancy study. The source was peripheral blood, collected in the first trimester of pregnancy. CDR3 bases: TGTGCCATCAGTACGGACAGGGAGGGACAGCCCCAGCATTTT. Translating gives CAISTDREGQPQHF.